Listed below are T cell receptor beta chains from one sample, sequenced in a study of regulatory T cells in long-lasting Graves disease. In TCRdb, the multiplex PCR reads were re-called with MiXCR into one record per CDR3 protein. The profile covers around 510,000 distinct CDR3 sequences, with roughly 20% appearing a single time and 7.8% taken by the ten largest. The sample in question was peripheral blood mononuclear cells (PBMCs), obtained when the disease was refractory, from a patient treated with antithyroid drugs. The receptor set was obtained from a female donor with Graves disease. Both conserved end residues are part of each CDR3. The D gene is left open where the match is weak. Expanded clones get a size class; other rows say once, few or many, or leave the size out.

v_call	clone_size	d_call	j_call	cdr3_nt	cdr3_aa
TRBV6-5	many	.	TRBJ2-7	TGTGCCAGCAGTTACTCTGGAGATCACTACGAGCAGTACTTC	CASSYSGDHYEQYF
TRBV6-2/TRBV6-3	once	TRBD1	TRBJ1-5	TGTGCCAGCAGGCCAGGGGGAGGCAATCAGCCCCAGCATTTT	CASRPGGGNQPQHF
TRBV28	few	.	TRBJ2-2	TGTGCCAGCAGACCGGGATTAGCGAACACCGGGGAGCTGTTTTTT	CASRPGLANTGELFF
TRBV5-1	.	.	TRBJ1-5	TGTGCCAGCAGCAGTTCCGCCCTAGGGACCTCTAAGCCCCAGCATTTT	CASSSSALGTSKPQHF
TRBV7-3	many	.	TRBJ1-6	TGTGCCAGCAGCTTATCTGGGGGCAGGTCACCCCTCCACTTT	CASSLSGGRSPLHF
TRBV12-3/TRBV12-4	many	.	TRBJ1-5	TGTGCCAGCAGTTTAGGACCGGCCGGACAGCCCCAGCATTTT	CASSLGPAGQPQHF
TRBV7-6	.	.	TRBJ1-4	TGTGCCAGCAGCTCCTCCGGGGCTCAACTGTTTTTT	CASSSSGAQLFF
TRBV6-2/TRBV6-3	many	TRBD1	TRBJ1-1	TGTGCCAGCAGTACCGGGACAGGACCCACTGAAGCTTTCTTT	CASSTGTGPTEAFF
TRBV5-5	.	.	TRBJ1-5	TGTGCCAGCAGCTTGGCCCCCGGGCCCCATCAGCCCCAGCATTTT	CASSLAPGPHQPQHF
TRBV28	many	TRBD2	TRBJ2-5	TGTGCCAGCATCCCCCATGGACTAGAGGAGACCCAGTACTTC	CASIPHGLEETQYF
TRBV3-1	many	.	TRBJ1-6	TGTGCCAGCAGCCAAGAAGGTTCACCCCTCCACTTT	CASSQEGSPLHF
TRBV12-5	.	.	TRBJ2-3	TGTGCTAGTGCCCTGAATCCGGGATACGCAGATACGCAGTATTTT	CASALNPGYADTQYF
TRBV28	few	TRBD1	TRBJ2-7	TGTGCCAGCAGGGGCGAAGGACAGGGTTCTTACGAGCAGTACTTC	CASRGEGQGSYEQYF
TRBV11-2	few	.	TRBJ1-2	TGTGTCAGCAGCTTACCAGGGTTCTATGGCTACACCTTC	CVSSLPGFYGYTF
TRBV15	.	TRBD1	TRBJ2-2	TGTGCCACCAGCGAGGGGGCGGTTGTGGGGGAGCTGTTTTTT	CATSEGAVVGELFF
TRBV6-5	.	.	TRBJ2-2	TGTGCCAGCAGTTACTCGGGACTTCTTAGCGCCGGGGAGCTGTTTTTT	CASSYSGLLSAGELFF
TRBV2	many	.	TRBJ2-2	TGTGCCAGCAGTGACAGGTCTTGGACCGGGGAGCTGTTTTTT	CASSDRSWTGELFF
TRBV28	many	.	TRBJ1-2	TGTGCCAGCAGGACAGAAATCCATGGCTACACCTTC	CASRTEIHGYTF
TRBV19	.	TRBD2	TRBJ2-2	TGTGCCAGTAAAAATCTGGGAGGGCCCTCGAACACCGGGGAGCTGTTTTTT	CASKNLGGPSNTGELFF
TRBV3-1	many	.	TRBJ1-2	TGTGCCAGCAGCCAAGACGGAGTGAGCTACACCTTC	CASSQDGVSYTF
TRBV20-1	.	.	TRBJ1-1	TGCAGTGCTAGACAGGGGAGTCCTGAAGCTTTCTTT	CSARQGSPEAFF
TRBV7-9	few	.	TRBJ2-2	TGTGCCAGCAGCTTAGCAGGTCCCTTGTCCGGGGAGCTGTTTTTT	CASSLAGPLSGELFF
TRBV28	many	TRBD2	TRBJ2-4	TGTGCCAGCAGTTTAGCGGGAGTAGCCAAAAACATTCAGTACTTC	CASSLAGVAKNIQYF
TRBV6-2/TRBV6-3	many	.	TRBJ2-7	TGTGCCAGCAGTGATCAAGGTCAGGGCTACGAGCAGTACTTC	CASSDQGQGYEQYF
TRBV9	few	.	TRBJ2-5	TGTGCCAGCAGCGTAGCGTCAGGGTGGGCCGTGGAGACCCAGTACTTC	CASSVASGWAVETQYF
TRBV28	.	.	TRBJ1-1	TGTGCCAGCAGTTCCTTCTTGGGCTCCACGTGGGCTTTCTTT	CASSSFLGSTWAFF
TRBV20-1	many	.	TRBJ2-7	TGCAGTGCTAGAGGAGGGGGTTCCTACGAGCAGTACTTC	CSARGGGSYEQYF
TRBV10-3	few	TRBD1	TRBJ1-2	TGTGCCATCAAAGGGGCAGGGGGCCGGTATGGCTACACCTTC	CAIKGAGGRYGYTF
TRBV28	many	.	TRBJ2-7	TGTGCCAGCAGTTCACAGGGTAGCTCCTACGAGCAGTACTTC	CASSSQGSSYEQYF
TRBV3-1	.	TRBD2	TRBJ2-5	TGTGCCAGCATGCGGACTAGCGGGGCCCAAGAGACCCAGTACTTC	CASMRTSGAQETQYF
TRBV6-2/TRBV6-3	.	TRBD2	TRBJ2-1	TGTGCCAGCAGTTTGGCTAGCGGCTACAATGAGCAGTTCTTC	CASSLASGYNEQFF
TRBV27	.	TRBD1	TRBJ2-2	TGTGCCAGCAGTTTTTTCGGGACAGCCGGGGAGCTGTTTTTT	CASSFFGTAGELFF
TRBV28	.	.	TRBJ2-1	TGTGCCAGCAGTTTGGGGACTCGCCAGCAGTTCTTC	CASSLGTRQQFF
TRBV6-1	many	.	TRBJ2-7	TGTGCCAGCAGGGACAGCTACGAGCAGTACTTC	CASRDSYEQYF
TRBV5-5	.	TRBD2	TRBJ2-7	TGTGCCAGCAGCTGGGGGGGGACGATGACCTACGAGCAGTACTTC	CASSWGGTMTYEQYF
TRBV6-2/TRBV6-3	few	.	TRBJ1-2	TGTGCCAGCAGCCAATCTCTGGGTCGGGGTCACTATGGCTACACCTTC	CASSQSLGRGHYGYTF
TRBV5-5	.	.	TRBJ2-2	TGTGCCAGCAGCTTGATGGCAGGGGAATCCACCGGGGAGCTGTTTTTT	CASSLMAGESTGELFF
TRBV6-2/TRBV6-3	.	.	TRBJ2-7	TGTGCCAGCAGTGAAATGTCCGGGGCTGAGTACTTC	CASSEMSGAEYF
TRBV20-1	many	.	TRBJ2-7	TGCAGTGCTAGAGATCTGCGGGGGCCGGTTGAGCAGTACTTC	CSARDLRGPVEQYF
TRBV28	many	.	TRBJ1-5	TGTGCCAGCAGTCCTTCTACAGAACAGCCCCAGCATTTT	CASSPSTEQPQHF
TRBV6-1	.	TRBD2	TRBJ2-7	TGTGCCAGCAGAATTCGGACTAGCGGGTCCTCCTACGAGCAGTACTTC	CASRIRTSGSSYEQYF
TRBV12-3/TRBV12-4	.	TRBD2	TRBJ2-1	TGTGCCAGCAGTTGGAGGGCAAGCGGGAGGTTCAATGAGCAGTTCTTC	CASSWRASGRFNEQFF
TRBV3-1	many	.	TRBJ2-5	TGTGCCAGCAGCCAAGAATGGCGTGAGACCCAGTACTTC	CASSQEWRETQYF
TRBV7-9	.	.	TRBJ2-1	TGTGCCAGCAGCTGGACCACCCGCCCCTACAATGAGCAGTTCTTC	CASSWTTRPYNEQFF
TRBV6-1	few	.	TRBJ2-6	TGTGCCAGCAGCCTAGGGGTTACTGGGGCCAACGTCCTGACTTTC	CASSLGVTGANVLTF
TRBV28	many	.	TRBJ1-5	TGTGCCAGCAGTTTATCCTTCGGTCAGCCCCAGCATTTT	CASSLSFGQPQHF
TRBV2	.	.	TRBJ2-7	TGTGCCAGCAGTGGCGAGGGGGGGAGCTACGAGCAGTACTTC	CASSGEGGSYEQYF
TRBV28	.	TRBD2	TRBJ2-1	TGTGCCAGCAGTTCCGGGGGACTATTACATAATGAGCAGTTCTTC	CASSSGGLLHNEQFF
TRBV28	few	.	TRBJ2-2	TGTGCCAGCAGTCACCCGTCTTTCAGGACCTCCGTCGAGCGTACCGGGGAGCTGTTTTTT	CASSHPSFRTSVERTGELFF
TRBV18	many	.	TRBJ2-7	TGTGCCAGCTCACCAAGGCCCGCGGGGGAGCAGTACTTC	CASSPRPAGEQYF
TRBV7-2	many	.	TRBJ2-2	TGTGCCAGCAGTCGCGCTAGGGCCGGGGAGCTGTTTTTT	CASSRARAGELFF
TRBV15	many	.	TRBJ1-5	TGTGCCACCAGCAGGGGTACGGATCAGCCCCAGCATTTT	CATSRGTDQPQHF
TRBV19	few	.	TRBJ1-2	TGTGCCAGTAGTCACGGGACTCGAGGATACTATGGCTACACCTTC	CASSHGTRGYYGYTF
TRBV2	many	TRBD2	TRBJ2-5	TGTGCCAGCAGTCCTATAGCGGGAGGCCTTCAAGAGACCCAGTACTTC	CASSPIAGGLQETQYF